This passage covers 30 T cell receptor beta chains from one sample sequenced in a study of blood T cell repertoires in COVID-19. Profiling relied on immunoSEQ multiplex PCR, and the TCRdb table lists in-frame clones only, not all of them. The table includes about 290,000 clones, just under 85% detected once. The sample consisted of peripheral blood. The receptor set was obtained from a woman between 45 and 60 years old with active or convalescent COVID-19.

V and J are TRBV5-1 and TRBJ2-1; D gene unclear. Per the germline V gene, CDR1 is SGHRS and CDR2 is YFSETQ. The V end lost 3 bases, the J end lost 0 bases, and 10 bases lay between the germline ends. The CDR3 loop spans 15 amino acids. CDR3 loop: CASSSQVSSYNEQFF. The CDR3 nucleotides are TGCGCCAGCAGCTCCCAGGTGAGCTCCTACAATGAGCAGTTCTTC.

The rearrangement joins TRBV6-5 to TRBJ2-7; tentative D call: TRBD1 (5 bases). Germline V gene sequence: CDR1 MNHEY, CDR2 SVGAGI. Trimming stripped 9 bases from V and 3 bases from J, with 12 bases between. There are 12 residues in the CDR3. Here the CDR3 DNA reads TGTGCCAGAAACAGGACGGTCTACGAGCAGTACTTC. Its protein product is CARNRTVYEQYF.

V is TRBV10-3 and J is TRBJ1-1; TRBD1 might be the D (6 bases). Germline V gene sequence: CDR1 ENHRY, CDR2 SYGVKD. V dropped 10 bases and J dropped 0 bases, with 15 bases sitting between them. This CDR3 spans 14 amino acids. CDR3 loop: CATGQTTMNTEAFF. Written as DNA, the CDR3 is TGTGCCACGGGACAAACCACCATGAACACTGAAGCTTTCTTT.

This clone was seen a single time. The chain employs TRBV28 and TRBJ2-5; 8 bases are shared with TRBD1. The junction had 6 bases not matched to a gene; V was cut back by 1 base and J by 5 bases. The germline V gene has CDR1 MDHEN and CDR2 SYDVKM. The CDR3 has 15 residues. The CDR3 here is CASSLSWTGKETQYF. CDR3 DNA: TGTGCCAGCAGTTTATCTTGGACAGGGAAGGAGACCCAGTACTTC.

A few counts support this clone. This chain uses TRBV27 with TRBJ2-7; 8 bases are a match to TRBD1. J lost 2 bases, V lost 3 bases, and 9 bases had no gene match. The germline CDR1 and CDR2 sequences are MNHEY and SMNVEV (reference sequence). This CDR3 comprises 16 residues. CDR3 sequence reads: CASSFLGQGATYEQYF. As DNA, the CDR3 is TGTGCCAGCAGTTTTCTAGGACAGGGCGCTACCTACGAGCAGTACTTC.

The CDR3 DNA follows: TGTGCCAGCAGTTTTCAGGGGGCGCATGGCTACACCTTC. As protein: CASSFQGAHGYTF. The chain uses TRBV28 and TRBJ1-2, with 8 bases fitting TRBD1. With 3 bases clipped from V and 6 bases from J, the junction kept 3 bases outside the gene matches. CDR1 is MDHEN and CDR2 is SYDVKM in the germline V gene. The CDR3 length is 13 residues.

This clone showed up just once. The chain carries TRBV6-1 and TRBJ2-7; TRBD2 might be the D (6 bases). The V end lost 1 base, the J end lost 7 bases, and 17 bases lay between the germline ends. Germline-derived CDR1 and CDR2 are MNHNS and SASEGT. This CDR3 has 15 residues. CDR3 sequence (DNA): TGTGCCAGCAGTGAAGTAGCGGAAACTACGGGGGAGCAGTACTTC. It specifies CASSEVAETTGEQYF.

This clone was detected once. The chain carries TRBV4-1 and TRBJ1-5, with D tentatively TRBD1 (5 bases). Trimming took off 1 base at V and 7 bases at J, with 20 bases between the two ends. From germline, CDR1 is MGHRA and CDR2 YSYEKL. The CDR3 has 17 amino acids. The CDR3 DNA is TGCGCCAGCAGCCAAGTAGGCGGGAAGAAAGGGGACCAGCCCCAGCATTTT. Translating gives CASSQVGGKKGDQPQHF.

The J gene is TRBJ2-2, the V gene TRBV5-1, with 9 bases identical to TRBD1. CDR3 length: 17 amino acids. J lost 1 base, V lost 4 bases, and 8 bases had no gene match. From germline, CDR1 is SGHRS and CDR2 YFSETQ. CDR3 in DNA: TGCGCCAGCAGCCGAGAGGAGACAGGGGGGAACACCGGGGAGCTGTTTTTT. It is translated as CASSREETGGNTGELFF.

This rearrangement joins TRBV11-2 to TRBJ2-5, with TRBD2 as a possible D gene (5 bases). Germline V gene sequence: CDR1 SGHAT, CDR2 FQNNGV. CDR3 length: 14 amino acids. Trimming took off 2 bases at V and 5 bases at J, with 12 bases between the two ends. This chain's CDR3 is CASSLSWRRETQYF. The CDR3 region has the DNA TGTGCCAGCAGCTTATCCTGGAGGAGGGAGACCCAGTACTTC.

The V and J genes are TRBV28 and TRBJ2-2; weak D call: TRBD2 (7 bases). V was cut by 7 bases and J by 1 base, with 13 bases left in between. CDR1 and CDR2 (germline): MDHEN, SYDVKM. This CDR3 region has 15 residues. CDR3 nucleotide sequence: TGTGCCAGCAAAGCGGGACAAGTGAACACCGGGGAGCTGTTTTTT. This encodes CASKAGQVNTGELFF.

This clone was seen only once. The chain couples TRBV5-8 to TRBJ1-1; D remains ambiguous. There are 10 residues in the CDR3. Trimming stripped 2 bases from V and 8 bases from J, with 4 bases between. Germline CDR1 reads SGHTS; CDR2 reads YDEGEE. CDR3 bases: TGTGCCAGCAGCTTTATGGAAGCTTTCTTT. Its translation is CASSFMEAFF.

Here the CDR3 reads CASSPLAGGQFF. The DNA of the CDR3 is TGTGCCAGCAGTCCTTTAGCGGGAGGGCAGTTCTTC. The rearrangement joins TRBV28 to TRBJ2-1; 10 bases agree with TRBD2. The CDR3 is 12 residues long. Trimming removed 5 bases from V and 12 bases from J; junction bases left unmatched: 4. Germline lookup yields CDR1 MDHEN and CDR2 SYDVKM.

This clone has only one observation. The chain links TRBV2 to TRBJ2-5; 10 bases match TRBD2. After removal of 0 bases from V and 5 bases from J, the junction contained 6 bases not matched to a gene. CDR1 SNHLY and CDR2 FYNNEI come from the germline V gene. This CDR3 spans 16 amino acids. The chain's CDR3 is CASSEAYQREGETQYF. The CDR3 DNA sequence: TGTGCCAGCAGTGAAGCGTATCAGCGGGAGGGGGAGACCCAGTACTTC.

This clone was picked up one time. CDR3 in amino acids: CASSSGTGYYGYTF. CDR3 sequence (DNA): TGCGCCAGCAGTTCCGGGACAGGGTACTATGGCTACACCTTC. The chain has TRBV5-1 and TRBJ1-2; TRBD1 matches 9 bases. The ends lost 5 bases at V and 3 bases at J; junction bases unmatched: 5. Germline CDR1 SGHRS, CDR2 YFSETQ. This CDR3 has 14 residues.

The chain combines TRBV19 with TRBJ2-7; D is undetermined. Germline V gene data show CDR1 as LNHDA and CDR2 as SQIVND (reference sequence). The germline V and J ends were trimmed by 5 bases and 6 bases, with 14 bases remaining between them. The CDR3 is 13 residues long. The CDR3 DNA reads TGTGCCAGTAGTGCGAAGACTCCAGCCGAGCAGTACTTC. It yields the protein CASSAKTPAEQYF.

The rearrangement joins TRBV7-3 to TRBJ1-1, with TRBD1 identical over 11 bases. Germline V CDR1 and CDR2: SGHTA, FQGTGA. V lost 5 bases and J lost 2; bases outside the gene matches: 4. The CDR3 loop spans 15 amino acids. The CDR3 spells CASSPGTGGNTEAFF. CDR3 nucleotides: TGTGCCAGCAGCCCCGGGACAGGGGGAAACACTGAAGCTTTCTTT. The full variable domain, its missing parts supplied by reference TRBV7-3 and TRBJ1-1, is GAGVSQTPSNKVTEKGKYVELRCDPISGHTALYWYRQSLGQGPEFLIYFQGTGAADDSGLPNDRFFAVRPEGSVSTLKIQRTERGDSAVYLCASSPGTGGNTEAFFGQGTRLTVV.

The chain couples TRBV5-1 to TRBJ2-1; unclear D gene. Germline V CDR1 and CDR2: SGHRS, YFSETQ. Deletions cut 0 bases from V and 7 bases from J, with 8 bases between. This CDR3 region has 13 residues. CDR3 sequence: CASSLGWPNEQFF. The CDR3 nucleotides are TGCGCCAGCAGCTTGGGATGGCCGAATGAGCAGTTCTTC.

The V gene is TRBV6-5, the J gene TRBJ1-1, with D possibly matching TRBD1 (5 bases). Germline V lookup: CDR1 MNHEY, CDR2 SVGAGI. The V and J ends lost 4 bases and 0 bases respectively, with 9 bases between them. CDR3 length equals 14 residues. The CDR3 protein is CASSFRGVNTEAFF. In DNA form, the CDR3 reads TGTGCCAGCAGTTTTCGGGGGGTGAACACTGAAGCTTTCTTT.

The J gene is TRBJ2-3, the V gene TRBV5-5; TRBD1 aligns across 9 bases. This CDR3 has 16 residues. CDR1 SGHKS and CDR2 YYEKEE come from the germline V gene (reference sequence). Trimming removed 4 bases from V and 3 bases from J; junction bases left unmatched: 9. CDR3 DNA sequence: TGTGCCAGCAGCAATTATTTGACAGGGGGGACAGATACGCAGTATTTT. It yields the protein CASSNYLTGGTDTQYF.

The chain is built from TRBV7-2 and TRBJ2-3; 8 nucleotides agree with TRBD1. Trimming at V came to 7 bases and at J to 6 bases, leaving 6 bases not matched to a gene. Germline V gene data show CDR1 as SGHTA and CDR2 as FQGNSA. The CDR3 length is 13 residues. As DNA, the CDR3 is TGTGCCAGCACAGGGACAGGTCGGGATACGCAGTATTTT. Protein: CASTGTGRDTQYF.

In DNA, the CDR3 is TGTGCCATCAGTGAGGGGTCTAGCGGACAAGAGACCCAGTACTTC. Its translation: CAISEGSSGQETQYF. The J gene is TRBJ2-5, the V gene TRBV10-3, with 7 bases fitting TRBD2. This CDR3 has 15 residues. The J segment lost 2 bases and the V segment lost 2 bases, leaving 5 bases of the junction unmatched. Germline assignment: CDR1 ENHRY and CDR2 SYGVKD.

The chain has TRBV13 and TRBJ2-2; unclear D gene. The CDR3 spans 12 residues. Germline assignment: CDR1 PRHDT and CDR2 FYEKMQ (reference sequence). The V end lost 3 bases, the J end lost 10 bases, and 9 bases lay between the germline ends. The CDR3 loop is CASSFRVAELFF. The CDR3 DNA follows: TGTGCCAGCAGCTTCCGGGTGGCGGAGCTGTTTTTT.

This clone was recorded only once. One base away lies a much larger clone, so this may be a sequencing read error. The V gene is TRBV5-6, the J gene TRBJ1-4; 8 bases fit TRBD1. Germline lookup yields CDR1 SGHDT and CDR2 YYEEEE. The CDR3 runs to 13 residues. J was trimmed by 5 bases and V by 6 bases; bases with no gene match: 3. The CDR3 DNA reads as TGTGCCAGCAACCGGGACAGGAATGAAAAACTGTTTTTT. Translation: CASNRDRNEKLFF.

Turning to this clone: Just one base apart from a much larger clone, this may be a read error. This sequence joins TRBV7-3 and TRBJ2-1; 13 bases line up with TRBD2. CDR3 length equals 15 residues. Germline V gene sequence: CDR1 SGHTA, CDR2 FQGTGA. The V and J ends lost 3 bases and 5 bases, in that order; junction bases with no gene match: 1. In DNA, the CDR3 is TGTGCCAGCAGCTTGGGACTAGCGGGGAACAATGAGCAGTTCTTC. Protein: CASSLGLAGNNEQFF.

V and J are TRBV14 and TRBJ2-1; D not certain. CDR1 and CDR2 (germline): SGHDN, FVKESK. CDR3 length: 13 amino acids. Trimming took 5 bases from V and 12 from J, leaving 17 bases between them. CDR3 bases: TGTGCCAGCAGCGCGACCTACAGCCAGAGGCAGTTCTTC. It codes for CASSATYSQRQFF.

About this clone: This same CDR3 is encoded by further DNA sequences in the sample. The chain has TRBV6-5 and TRBJ2-1; 7 bases align to TRBD2. V lost 2 bases and J lost 0; bases outside the gene matches: 1. Germline V gene lookup returns CDR1 MNHEY and CDR2 SVGAGI. The CDR3 runs to 15 residues. This CDR3 is CASSYGGSSYNEQFF. The CDR3 nucleotides read TGTGCCAGCAGTTACGGCGGGAGCTCCTACAATGAGCAGTTCTTC.

The rearrangement links TRBV5-6 to TRBJ1-2; 8 nucleotides agree with TRBD1. CDR3 size: 15 residues. V shed 4 bases, J shed 2 bases, and the junction held 7 bases outside the gene matches. Germline-derived CDR1 and CDR2 are SGHDT and YYEEEE. CDR3 bases: TGTGCCAGCAGCCCGATCGGGACAGGAAACTATGGCTACACCTTC. As protein: CASSPIGTGNYGYTF.

This chain joins TRBV2 and TRBJ1-1; 7 positions match TRBD1. This CDR3 spans 13 amino acids. Trimming took 4 bases from V and 6 from J; bases not matched to a gene: 5. Germline V gives CDR1 SNHLY, CDR2 FYNNEI. CDR3 nucleotides: TGTGCCAGCAGTGGGGACAGCGGGCCTGAAGCTTTCTTT. As protein: CASSGDSGPEAFF.

The chain has TRBV18 and TRBJ1-6; D not resolved. Trimming left V 0 bases short and J 0 bases short, with 6 bases between. CDR3 length equals 16 residues. Germline values: CDR1 KGHSH, CDR2 LQKENI. The CDR3 DNA follows: TGTGCCAGCTCACCACCTCAGGTCTCCTATAATTCACCCCTCCACTTT. This gives the protein CASSPPQVSYNSPLHF.